The 8 T cell receptor beta chains presented below share a single source sample, sequenced in a study of cytomegalovirus exposure and HLA in healthy donors. Sequenced by immunoSEQ multiplex PCR; TCRdb stores in-frame clones only, minus some. The table shows 150,000 to 200,000 clones, with roughly 95% occurring only once. Source material: PBMCs. The receptor set was obtained from a woman aged 18-29 years in good health and CMV-seronegative.

The chain is built from TRBV11-3 and TRBJ2-3; TRBD2 agrees at 16 bases. The CDR3 runs 18 residues. J gave up 2 bases and V 4 bases, and 6 bases lay outside the gene matches. Germline CDR1 SGHNT, CDR2 YENEEA. The CDR3 sequence: CASSSGTSGGAVTDTQYF. The CDR3, as DNA: TGTGCCAGCAGCTCCGGGACTAGCGGGGGGGCCGTCACAGATACGCAGTATTTT.

The rearrangement links TRBV19 to TRBJ1-1; the match to TRBD1 covers 9 bases. Trimming removed 6 bases from V and 4 bases from J; junction bases left unmatched: 6. This CDR3 has 14 residues. Germline values: CDR1 LNHDA, CDR2 SQIVND (reference sequence). The CDR3 loop reads CASRDRGRGTEAFF. The CDR3 DNA follows: TGTGCCAGTAGGGACAGGGGACGAGGCACTGAAGCTTTCTTT.

Only a few counts were recorded for this clone. The V call is TRBV9, the J call TRBJ2-5; TRBD2 aligns across 13 bases. The CDR3 is 16 amino acids. The germline CDR1 and CDR2 sequences are SGDLS and YYNGEE. V lost 0 bases and J lost 7; bases outside the gene matches: 6. CDR3 amino acids: CASSVGTSGGPGTQYF. The CDR3 bases are TGTGCCAGCAGCGTAGGGACTAGCGGGGGTCCCGGGACCCAGTACTTC.

The chain uses TRBV7-6 and TRBJ2-5, with 12 bases that match TRBD1. V gave up 2 bases and J gave up 5 bases; unmatched junction bases: 6. Germline-derived CDR1 and CDR2 are SGHVS and FNYEAQ. The CDR3 consists of 16 residues. Here the CDR3 DNA reads TGTGCCAGCAGCTTAAGGGGACAGGGGGCTGGGGAGACCCAGTACTTC. Translated, it gives CASSLRGQGAGETQYF.

The chain combines TRBV28 with TRBJ2-7; TRBD1 matches at 10 bases. V shed 2 bases and J 4 bases; nucleotides not matched to a gene: 11. Germline V gene lookup returns CDR1 MDHEN and CDR2 SYDVKM. The CDR3 is 17 amino acids. CDR3 residues: CASSLGAGTGVPYEQYF. DNA of the CDR3: TGTGCCAGCAGTTTAGGGGCCGGGACAGGGGTCCCATACGAGCAGTACTTC.

V and J are TRBV19 and TRBJ2-7; 9 bases agree with TRBD1. Germline assignment: CDR1 LNHDA and CDR2 SQIVND (reference sequence). CDR3 length equals 13 residues. With V trimmed by 4 bases and J by 6 bases, 4 bases remained unmatched. CDR3 nucleotides: TGTGCCAGTAGTAGTACAGGGGGCGGCGAGCAGTACTTC. Its translation: CASSSTGGGEQYF.

This rearrangement joins TRBV27 to TRBJ2-3; the match to TRBD2 covers 11 bases. Unmatched junction bases numbered 7, after V lost 3 bases and J lost 2 bases. The CDR3 covers 17 residues. The V gene's germline CDR1 is MNHEY and CDR2 SMNVEV (reference sequence). As DNA, the CDR3 is TGTGCCAGCAGTTTTAGGGGACTAGCGGAGATCACAGATACGCAGTATTTT. Translated, it gives CASSFRGLAEITDTQYF.

This chain uses TRBV6-6 with TRBJ2-7, with D perhaps TRBD2 (6 bases). There are 13 residues in the CDR3. Trimming took off 5 bases at V and 5 bases at J, with 13 bases between the two ends. Looked up from germline, CDR1 is MNHNY and CDR2 is SVGAGI (reference sequence). The CDR3 DNA reads TGTGCCAGCAGTGAGAGGAGGGACCACGAGCAGTACTTC. This encodes CASSERRDHEQYF.